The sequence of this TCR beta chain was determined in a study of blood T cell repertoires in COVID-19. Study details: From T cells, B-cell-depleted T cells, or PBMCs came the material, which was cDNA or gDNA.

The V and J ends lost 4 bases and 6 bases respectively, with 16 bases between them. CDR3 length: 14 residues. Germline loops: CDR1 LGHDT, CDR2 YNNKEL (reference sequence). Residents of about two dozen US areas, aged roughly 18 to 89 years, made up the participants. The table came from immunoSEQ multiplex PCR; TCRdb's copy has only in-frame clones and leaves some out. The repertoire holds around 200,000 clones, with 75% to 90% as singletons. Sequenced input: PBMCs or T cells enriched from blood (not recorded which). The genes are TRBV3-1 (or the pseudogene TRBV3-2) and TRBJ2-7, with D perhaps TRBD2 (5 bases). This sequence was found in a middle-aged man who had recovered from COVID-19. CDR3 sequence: CASSRRGQESEQYF. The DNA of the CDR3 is TGTGCCAGCAGCCGCAGAGGGCAGGAGAGCGAGCAGTACTTC.